This T cell receptor beta chain appears in the sequencing data of a study of OX40 agonist ivuxolimab in advanced cancers. Study-wide background: Patients with hepatocellular carcinoma, melanoma, renal cell or head and neck cancer made up the dose-escalation patients. Of mixed ages from about 23 to 85 and averaging about 56 years, the group was approximately 80% male.

V was cut by 1 base and J by 5 bases, with 18 bases left in between. There are 16 residues in the CDR3. The germline gives CDR1 MGHRA, CDR2 YSYEKL. This clone is categorized as medium-sized. Its cognate antigen is unknown. Study-level results: More expanded clones were seen, on average, in CD8+ T cells than in CD4+.

TCRdb's table, derived via immunoSEQ multiplex PCR, lists solely in-frame clones and lacks some. The top ten clones hold around 2.2% of a sample with over 60,000 clones, approximately 90% of them seen once. Sequenced here: CD4+ or CD8+ T cells sorted from blood, sampled in a trial of the OX40 agonist ivuxolimab. The TCR originated in an adult with an advanced solid tumor such as melanoma, head and neck, liver or kidney cancer. The rearrangement joins TRBV4-1 to TRBJ2-7; no definite D call. CDR3 coding DNA: TGCGCCAGCAGCCAAGGGCCAGCGAAGGGATTGGACGAGCAGTACTTC. Encoded protein: CASSQGPAKGLDEQYF.